One TCR beta chain is described in this entry. The protocol was immunoSEQ multiplex PCR, while the TCRdb copy is restricted to in-frame clones and leaves out a portion. The table includes about 130,000 clones, about 87% detected once. The data are from a study of blood T cell repertoires in COVID-19. The CDR3 extends over 14 amino acids. Germline CDR1 MNHEY, CDR2 SVGAGI. V was trimmed by 7 bases and J by 3 bases, leaving 15 bases between them. This TCR was sampled from an older woman with acute or convalescent COVID-19. The chain couples TRBV6-5 to TRBJ1-2; D perhaps matches TRBD1 (6 bases). The sequencing input was peripheral blood. In DNA, the CDR3 is TGTGCCAGCACCAAAGGGGGGGCCCACTATGGCTACACCTTC. It translates to CASTKGGAHYGYTF.